The sequence of this T cell receptor beta chain was determined in a study of control samples from healthy donors and cancer patients (dated by TCRdb to 2018 to 2020). Library generation was performed with the immunoSEQ multiplex PCR assay. TCRdb retrieved this table from immuneACCESS and kept in-frame rearrangements only. Not all clones are present; in checked studies, unresolved V genes account for under half, and no reason is known for the remainder. This sample holds 100,000 to 150,000 clones; roughly 90% were observed only once. The leading ten clones occupy 2.1% of the sample. V is clipped by 3 bases and J by 2 bases, and the sequence between their germline boundaries is 10 bases long. Based on the germline V gene, the CDR1 and CDR2 sequences are KGHSH and LQKENI. Spanning cysteine to phenylalanine, the CDR3 consists of 15 amino acids. Of the read, only the CDR3 DNA is kept; its 45 bases are in frame from base 1.

Of note for this clone: Its binding antigen is unknown. No much larger clonotype is one base removed from it; base qualities were not supplied. The same CDR3 is also encoded by other DNA sequences in this sample.

This TCR was sampled from a woman aged 50 to 60 in good health. Material for sequencing was blood. The sequence links TRBV18 to TRBJ1-4; TRBD1 is possibly the D segment (5 matching bases). The CDR3 reads CASSPRDGTNEKLFF. The DNA sequence is as follows: TGTGCCAGCTCACCGAGGGACGGCACTAATGAAAAACTGTTTTTT.